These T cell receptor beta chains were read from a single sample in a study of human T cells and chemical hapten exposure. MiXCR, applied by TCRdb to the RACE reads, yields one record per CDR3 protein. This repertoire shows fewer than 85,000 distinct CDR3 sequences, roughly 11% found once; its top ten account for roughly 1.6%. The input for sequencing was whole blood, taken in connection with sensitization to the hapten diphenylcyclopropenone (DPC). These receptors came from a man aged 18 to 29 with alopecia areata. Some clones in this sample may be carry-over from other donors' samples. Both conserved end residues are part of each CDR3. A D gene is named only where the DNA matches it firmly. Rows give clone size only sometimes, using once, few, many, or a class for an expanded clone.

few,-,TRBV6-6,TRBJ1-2,TGTGCCAGCAGTTACTCGGGGGGAGGTGGCTACACCTTC,CASSYSGGGGYTF
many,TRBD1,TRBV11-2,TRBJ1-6,TGTGCCAGCAGAGTCGGGACAGACAACTCACCCCTCCACTTT,CASRVGTDNSPLHF
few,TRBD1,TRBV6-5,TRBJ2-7,TGTGCCAGCAGTCCCCGGACAGGAAACCACGAGCAGTACTTC,CASSPRTGNHEQYF
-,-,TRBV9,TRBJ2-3,TGTGCCAGCAGCGGATACACAGATACGCAGTATTTT,CASSGYTDTQYF
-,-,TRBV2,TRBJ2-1,TGTGCCAGCGGACGTAGGGGGGCCATCAATGAGCAGTTCTTC,CASGRRGAINEQFF
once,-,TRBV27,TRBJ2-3,TGTGCCAGCAGTTTAGGGTCCCCAGATACGCAGTATTTT,CASSLGSPDTQYF
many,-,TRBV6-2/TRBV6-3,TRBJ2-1,TGTGCCAGCAAGCCCGAAACCTACAATGAGCAGTTCTTC,CASKPETYNEQFF
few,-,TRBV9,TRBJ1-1,TGTGCCAGCAGCGAAACGGGACTGATGAACACTGAAGCTTTCTTT,CASSETGLMNTEAFF
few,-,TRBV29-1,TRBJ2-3,TGCAGCGTTTCCCATGGGGATACGCAGTATTTT,CSVSHGDTQYF
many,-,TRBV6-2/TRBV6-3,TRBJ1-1,TGTGCCAGCAGTCTCCGGGCCGACCCCCTCACTGAAGCTTTCTTT,CASSLRADPLTEAFF
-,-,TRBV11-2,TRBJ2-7,TGTGCCAGCAGCTCCAACGACGACGGCCTCAGCTCCTACGAGCAGTACTTC,CASSSNDDGLSSYEQYF
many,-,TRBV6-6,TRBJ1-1,TGTGCCAGCACTATATCGACCGGGAACACTGAAGCTTTCTTT,CASTISTGNTEAFF
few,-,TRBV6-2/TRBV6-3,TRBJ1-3,TGTGCCAGCAGGATTCCGGGTACTGGAAACACCATATATTTT,CASRIPGTGNTIYF
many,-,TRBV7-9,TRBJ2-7,TGTGCCAGCAGCTTATCGGTGGGCGTGGACGAGCAGTACTTC,CASSLSVGVDEQYF
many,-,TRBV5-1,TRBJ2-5,TGCGCCAGCAGCTTTCTCGCAGGGGCCGACCAAGAGACCCAGTACTTC,CASSFLAGADQETQYF
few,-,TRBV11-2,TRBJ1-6,TGTGCCAGCAGCTTAGAGGGCAGATATTCACCCCTCCACTTT,CASSLEGRYSPLHF
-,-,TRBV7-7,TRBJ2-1,TGTGCCAGCAGCCTACCTGGACTGTATTCCTACATTGAGCAGTTCTTC,CASSLPGLYSYIEQFF
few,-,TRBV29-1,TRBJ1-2,TGCAGCGTTGAGGCTACTTTAGCTAACTATGGCTACACCTTC,CSVEATLANYGYTF
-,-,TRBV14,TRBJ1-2,TGTGCCAGCAGCCCGCTTAAGGGCCGGTCCCGATATGGCTACACCTTC,CASSPLKGRSRYGYTF
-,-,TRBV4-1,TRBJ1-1,TGCGCCAGCAGCCGGACAGAGGCGAACACTGAAGCTTTCTTT,CASSRTEANTEAFF
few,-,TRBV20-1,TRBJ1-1,TGCAGTGCTAGGGCAGGGTACACTGAAGCTTTCTTT,CSARAGYTEAFF
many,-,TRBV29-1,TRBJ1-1,TGCAGCGTTGAACTTCGTAGAAGGGACACTGAAGCTTTCTTT,CSVELRRRDTEAFF
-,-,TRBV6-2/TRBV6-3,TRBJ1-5,TGTGCCAGCAGTTACGACAGCATCAATCAGCCCCAGCATTTT,CASSYDSINQPQHF
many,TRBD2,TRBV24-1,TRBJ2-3,TGTGCCACCAGTATACTAGCGGGGGGGCCCGATACGCAGTATTTT,CATSILAGGPDTQYF
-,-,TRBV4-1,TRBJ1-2,TGCGCCAGCAGCCAAGGTACAGAGACTTATGGCTACACCTTC,CASSQGTETYGYTF
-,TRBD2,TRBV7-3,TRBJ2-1,TGTGCCAGCAGCCCGGGACTAGCGAGGGGGGATGAGCAGTTCTTC,CASSPGLARGDEQFF
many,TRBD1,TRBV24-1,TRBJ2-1,TGTGCCACCGGACAGGGGGAAGGGGAGCAGTTCTTC,CATGQGEGEQFF
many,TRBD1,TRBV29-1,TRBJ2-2,TGCAGCGCCCTGACAGGGAAATCCGGGGAGCTGTTTTTT,CSALTGKSGELFF
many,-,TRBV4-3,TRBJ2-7,TGCGCCAGCAGCCAAGATATAACGTACGAGCAGTACTTC,CASSQDITYEQYF
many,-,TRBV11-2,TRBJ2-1,TGTGCCAGCAGCTTAGCGGGGGTGAGGAATGAGCAGTTCTTC,CASSLAGVRNEQFF
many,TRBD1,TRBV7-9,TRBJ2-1,TGTGCCAGCAGCTTGACAGGGGCCTACAATGAGCAGTTCTTC,CASSLTGAYNEQFF
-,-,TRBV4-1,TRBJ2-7,TGCGCCAGCAGCCAGGGCTTCGGGGACGAGCAGTACTTC,CASSQGFGDEQYF
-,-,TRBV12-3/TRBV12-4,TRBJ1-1,TGTGCCAGCACCAGTCCCGGGACACAGAACACTGAAGCTTTCTTT,CASTSPGTQNTEAFF
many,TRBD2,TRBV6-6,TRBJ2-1,TGTGCCAGCAGTTTGGACTGGCGGGGGGCCGGCGGGGAGCAGTTCTTC,CASSLDWRGAGGEQFF
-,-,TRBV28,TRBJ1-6,TGTGCCAGCAATGAGGGTGACTCACCCCTCCACTTT,CASNEGDSPLHF
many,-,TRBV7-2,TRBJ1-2,TGTGCCAGCAGCCTAACCTGGGATGACTATGGCTACACCTTC,CASSLTWDDYGYTF
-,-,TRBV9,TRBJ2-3,TGTGCCAGCAGCGCCTTTAGCACAGATACGCAGTATTTT,CASSAFSTDTQYF
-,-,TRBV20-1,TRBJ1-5,TGCAGTGCTAGAGATCCCTCTAAAAGCGGAGTGCTCGGTGGTCAGCCCCAGCATTTT,CSARDPSKSGVLGGQPQHF
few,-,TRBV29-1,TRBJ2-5,TGCAGCGTCGCGCAAGAGACCCAGTACTTC,CSVAQETQYF
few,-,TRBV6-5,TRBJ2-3,TGTGCCAGCAGTTACTCCGGGATCACAGATACGCAGTATTTT,CASSYSGITDTQYF
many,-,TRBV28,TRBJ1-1,TGTGCCAGCAGTTTTACAGCTATCGTTGAAGCTTTCTTT,CASSFTAIVEAFF
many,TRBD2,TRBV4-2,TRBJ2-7,TGTGCCAGCAGCCAGGCCGGGGGGGCCTACGAGCAGTACTTC,CASSQAGGAYEQYF
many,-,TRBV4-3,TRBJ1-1,TGCGCCAGCAGCCACCGAGGGGGATCGGAAGCTTTCTTT,CASSHRGGSEAFF
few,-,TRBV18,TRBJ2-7,TGTGCCAGCTCACCACCGGAAGGTTACGAGCAGTACTTC,CASSPPEGYEQYF
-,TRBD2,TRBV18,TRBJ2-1,TGTGCCAGCTCATCGCTAGCGGGGACCTACAATGAGCAGTTCTTC,CASSSLAGTYNEQFF
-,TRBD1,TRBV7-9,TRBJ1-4,TGTGCCAGCGGCGGGACAGGAGGCGAAAAACTGTTTTTT,CASGGTGGEKLFF
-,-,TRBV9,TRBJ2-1,TGTGCCAGCAGCGTAGAGGAGGGGGCGGATGAGCAGTTCTTC,CASSVEEGADEQFF
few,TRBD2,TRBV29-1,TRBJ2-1,TGCAGCGTTGAAGAAGGGGAGGGAGGAACCTACAATGAGCAGTTCTTC,CSVEEGEGGTYNEQFF
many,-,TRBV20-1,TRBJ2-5,TGCAGTGCTAGAGAGAGGACCAACCAAGAGACCCAGTACTTC,CSARERTNQETQYF
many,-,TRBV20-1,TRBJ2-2,TGCAGTGCTGCGACTAGGACACCGACCACCGGGGAGCTGTTTTTT,CSAATRTPTTGELFF
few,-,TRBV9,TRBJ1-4,TGTGCCAGCAGCGTAGCGGGGGCTCCTAATGAAAAACTGTTTTTT,CASSVAGAPNEKLFF
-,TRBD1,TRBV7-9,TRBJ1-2,TGTGCCAGCAGCCTCTCAGGGGGCAGTGGCTACACCTTC,CASSLSGGSGYTF
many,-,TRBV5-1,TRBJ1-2,TGCGCCAGCAGCTTGGACAGTGGCTACACCTTC,CASSLDSGYTF
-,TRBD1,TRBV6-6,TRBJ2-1,TGTGCCAGCTATACCTCCGGGACAGGGGGCACATTTCGCATTAATTCCAATGAGCAGTTCTTC,CASYTSGTGGTFRINSNEQFF
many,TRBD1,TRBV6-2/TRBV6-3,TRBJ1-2,TGTGCCAGCAGTTACTTCGGGACAGATACCGGCTACACCTTC,CASSYFGTDTGYTF
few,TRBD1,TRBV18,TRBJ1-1,TGTGCCAGCTCACCCATGGACAGGCGCTTCAGTGAAGCTTTCTTT,CASSPMDRRFSEAFF
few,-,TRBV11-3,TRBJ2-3,TGTGCCAGCAGCCCCCAAGGGTCCTCAAAGAGCGCAGATACGCAGTATTTT,CASSPQGSSKSADTQYF